The following is a T cell receptor (beta chain) sequence with its context. Germline V gene sequence: CDR1 LNHNV, CDR2 YYDKDF (reference sequence). Trimming took 0 bases from V and 2 from J, leaving 11 bases between them. This CDR3 region has 15 residues. Both TCR beta VDJ combination and CDR3 sequence profiling were carried out. Genomic DNA was the template for this profiling. TCRdb fed the reads into MiXCR, producing one record per CDR3 protein. The profile shows 350,000 to 450,000 distinct CDR3 sequences, 60% to 80% of them singletons. This entry belongs to a study of CD8+CD57+ T cells in acquired aplastic anemia.

V and J are TRBV15 and TRBJ2-7; D is ambiguous. Sample: sorted CD4+, CD8+, or CD8+CD57+ T cells (not recorded which) from PBMCs. This TCR was sampled from a human donor in good health, serving as a control. The DNA for the CDR3 is TGTGCCACCAGCAGAGATCGGAGTCAGCCCTACGAGCAGTACTTC. It specifies CATSRDRSQPYEQYF.